A selection of T cell receptor beta chains follows, all from one sample in a study of blood T cell repertoires in COVID-19. The protocol was immunoSEQ multiplex PCR, while the TCRdb copy is restricted to in-frame clones and leaves out a portion. This table has 380,000 or so clones, 87% appearing once. Specimen: PBMCs or T cells enriched from blood (not recorded which). These receptors originate from a man aged 30-40 years who had recovered from COVID-19. CDR3s include the opening cysteine and the closing phenylalanine or tryptophan. A D gene is named only where the DNA matches it firmly. A clone size is listed for some rows: how often the clone was seen (once, few, many), or a class if it is expanded.

V gene,clone size,CDR3 length,D gene,J gene,CDR3 DNA,CDR3 protein
TRBV11-2,few,13,NA,TRBJ2-3,TGTGCCAGCAGCTCGGGAGCCTACAATACGCAGTATTTT,CASSSGAYNTQYF
TRBV3-1/TRBV3-2,NA,20,TRBD2,TRBJ2-5,TGTGCCAGCAGCCCGGGACTAGCGGGGGACCCAACAAATTTAAAAGAGACCCAGTACTTC,CASSPGLAGDPTNLKETQYF
TRBV6-5,NA,15,NA,TRBJ1-1,TGTGCCAGCAGTTACTCGGGGCGGGGGAACACTGAAGCTTTCTTT,CASSYSGRGNTEAFF
TRBV6-5,NA,14,NA,TRBJ2-7,TGTGCCAGCAGTTCAGCAGGACATCCCTACGAGCAGTACTTC,CASSSAGHPYEQYF
TRBV9,NA,15,NA,TRBJ1-6,TGTGCCAGCAGTCCCGCGGACAGAAATAATTCACCCCTCCACTTT,CASSPADRNNSPLHF
TRBV14,NA,14,NA,TRBJ1-1,TGTGCCAGCAGCCAGGCCATAGGGGGCACTGAAGCTTTCTTT,CASSQAIGGTEAFF
TRBV13,NA,15,NA,TRBJ2-3,TGTGCCAGCAGCTTATCTCCTAAGAGCACAGATACGCAGTATTTT,CASSLSPKSTDTQYF
TRBV27,NA,14,TRBD1,TRBJ1-1,TGTGCCAGCAGTTCGAGGGACAGGGCCACTGAAGCTTTCTTT,CASSSRDRATEAFF
TRBV7-2,NA,16,TRBD2,TRBJ2-1,TGTGCCAGCAGCTTAGAAGGTAGCGGGTCCTACAATGAGCAGTTCTTC,CASSLEGSGSYNEQFF
TRBV5-6,NA,14,NA,TRBJ1-1,TGTGCCAGCAGCTTGGCCCGGGGTTCGCCTGAAGCTTTCTTT,CASSLARGSPEAFF
TRBV7-8,NA,19,TRBD1,TRBJ1-2,TGTGCCAGCAGCCACTTAGGGGGAGGAGGGACAGAGATTAACTATGGCTACACCTTC,CASSHLGGGGTEINYGYTF
TRBV6-5,NA,13,TRBD1,TRBJ1-2,TGTGCCAGCAGTTACAGGGGGCACGGGGGCTACACCTTC,CASSYRGHGGYTF
TRBV10-3,NA,16,NA,TRBJ2-2,TGTGCCATCAGTGAGTCCGCTACAGGAGCACCCGGGGAGCTGTTTTTT,CAISESATGAPGELFF
TRBV6-5,NA,13,NA,TRBJ1-3,TGTGCCAGCATGAGGGAATCTGGAAACACCATATATTTT,CASMRESGNTIYF
TRBV5-1,NA,14,NA,TRBJ2-3,TGCGCCAGCAGCTTACCCAGGAGCACAGATACGCAGTATTTT,CASSLPRSTDTQYF
TRBV3-1/TRBV3-2,few,17,TRBD1,TRBJ1-5,TGTGCCAGCAGCCAAGCGGCGGACAGGGAATTGAATCAGCCCCAGCATTTT,CASSQAADRELNQPQHF
TRBV5-1,NA,14,TRBD1,TRBJ1-2,TGCGCCAGCAGCTTGGGGGGACAGCGCGATGGCTACACCTTC,CASSLGGQRDGYTF
TRBV5-1,NA,19,TRBD1,TRBJ1-6,TGCGCCAGCAGCTTAAAAACCGGGACAGGGGCGGGAGATAATTCACCCCTCCACTTT,CASSLKTGTGAGDNSPLHF
TRBV3-1/TRBV3-2,NA,19,TRBD2,TRBJ2-5,TGTGCCAGCAGTCGAGGACTAGCGGGGGTTAGGGGGAACCAAGAGACCCAGTACTTC,CASSRGLAGVRGNQETQYF
TRBV30,NA,15,NA,TRBJ1-5,TGTGCCTGGAGTGTAAGGGGCGTTAGCAATCAGCCCCAGCATTTT,CAWSVRGVSNQPQHF
TRBV5-1,NA,12,NA,TRBJ2-1,TGCGCCAGCAGCTTGGCCGCCGAGGAGCAGTTCTTC,CASSLAAEEQFF
TRBV10-1,few,12,NA,TRBJ1-5,TGCGCCAGCAGTGTCGGGTATCAGCCCCAGCATTTT,CASSVGYQPQHF
TRBV5-1,NA,18,NA,TRBJ2-5,TGCGCCAGCAGCCTAGGCCTAACCCAAATTATCTTCTGGGAGACCCAGTACTTC,CASSLGLTQIIFWETQYF
TRBV4-2,NA,13,NA,TRBJ1-1,TGTGCCAGCAGCCAAGAAGGGGACACTGAAGCTTTCTTT,CASSQEGDTEAFF
TRBV7-9,once,15,TRBD1,TRBJ1-3,TGTGCCAGCAGCCAAGGGACAGTCTCTGGAAACACCATATATTTT,CASSQGTVSGNTIYF
TRBV19,NA,16,TRBD1,TRBJ1-6,TGTGCCAGTAGTATAGAAGCGACAGGGAGATTCATAACCCTCCACTTT,CASSIEATGRFITLHF
TRBV7-9,NA,17,NA,TRBJ2-5,TGTGCCAGCAGGGGTCCCCGGGCCGGACTGGGCCAAGAGACCCAGTACTTC,CASRGPRAGLGQETQYF
TRBV7-2,NA,19,TRBD1,TRBJ1-3,TGTGCCAGCAGCTTAGTACCAACAATCTGGACAGGGGCTGGAAACACCATATATTTT,CASSLVPTIWTGAGNTIYF
TRBV10-3,NA,17,TRBD2,TRBJ2-1,TGTGCCATCAGTGAGTCGAGGACTAGCGGGGGGGGAGGCTGGCAGTTCTTC,CAISESRTSGGGGWQFF
TRBV5-5,NA,14,NA,TRBJ2-5,TGTGCCAGCAGCTTGTGGGCGGAGGGAGAGACCCAGTACTTC,CASSLWAEGETQYF
TRBV5-8,NA,15,TRBD1,TRBJ2-1,TGTGCCAGCAGCTTGGAAGGACAGGGGTTCAATGAGCAGTTCTTC,CASSLEGQGFNEQFF
TRBV3-1/TRBV3-2,NA,15,NA,TRBJ1-3,TGTGCCAGCAGCCAAGAAGCCAGGGCTAGAAACACCATATATTTT,CASSQEARARNTIYF
TRBV4-1,NA,15,TRBD1,TRBJ2-5,TGCGCCAGCAGCCAAGGGACAGGGGGAGGAGAGACCCAGTACTTC,CASSQGTGGGETQYF
TRBV6-1,NA,12,NA,TRBJ1-1,TGTGCCAGCAGTGAAATTTGGAGTTTCGCTTTCTTT,CASSEIWSFAFF
TRBV4-2,NA,17,TRBD2,TRBJ2-3,TGTGCCAGCAGCCAAGATCGACTAGCGGGCCTCACAGATACGCAGTATTTT,CASSQDRLAGLTDTQYF
TRBV2,NA,15,NA,TRBJ1-3,TGTGCCAGCAGTGTAGACATGAGCTCTGGAAACACCATATATTTT,CASSVDMSSGNTIYF
TRBV29-1,NA,14,TRBD1,TRBJ1-1,TGCAGCGTCGGACAGGGACTACTGAACACTGAAGCTTTCTTT,CSVGQGLLNTEAFF
TRBV7-2,NA,14,NA,TRBJ1-3,TGTGCCAGCAGCTTAGGCAGGGTGGGAAACACCATATATTTT,CASSLGRVGNTIYF
TRBV6-1,NA,15,NA,TRBJ1-2,TGTGCCAGCAGTGAGGTTTCGACAGGTCCCTATGGCTACACCTTC,CASSEVSTGPYGYTF
TRBV7-2,once,14,TRBD1,TRBJ1-5,TGTGCCAGCAGCACCCGACAGGGTAATCAGCCCCAGCATTTT,CASSTRQGNQPQHF
TRBV7-7,NA,18,NA,TRBJ1-5,TGTGCCAGCAGCTTTGATCCGCAGGGGATTGCGAGCAATCAGCCCCAGCATTTT,CASSFDPQGIASNQPQHF
TRBV7-2,NA,17,TRBD2,TRBJ2-1,TGTGCCAGCAGCTTACCCCGGCTAGCGGGGGGGTACAATGAGCAGTTCTTC,CASSLPRLAGGYNEQFF
TRBV6-2/TRBV6-3,NA,19,NA,TRBJ1-5,TGTGCCAGCAGTTACTCGAGTTCCACCGAATCATATAGCAATCAGCCCCAGCATTTT,CASSYSSSTESYSNQPQHF
TRBV9,NA,15,TRBD1,TRBJ1-6,TGTGCCAGCAGCGTCACAGGGGGTAGTAATTCACCCCTCCACTTT,CASSVTGGSNSPLHF
TRBV3-1/TRBV3-2,NA,16,NA,TRBJ1-5,TGTGCCAGCAGCCAAGATCCCAGGGTTAGCAATCAGCCCCAGCATTTT,CASSQDPRVSNQPQHF
TRBV6-5,NA,14,TRBD1,TRBJ2-7,TGTGCCAGCAGCCCGGGACAGGGGTTCTACGAGCAGTACTTC,CASSPGQGFYEQYF
TRBV27,NA,16,TRBD2,TRBJ2-1,TGTGCCAGCAGTTTATCGGGACTAGCGGTGTCCAATGAGCAGTTCTTC,CASSLSGLAVSNEQFF
TRBV7-9,NA,17,NA,TRBJ1-5,TGTGCCAGCAGCTTAGGGGAGGGGCAGGGAATCAATCAGCCCCAGCATTTT,CASSLGEGQGINQPQHF
TRBV27,NA,15,TRBD1,TRBJ2-5,TGTGCCAGCAGTCCTACTGGACAGGGCCTTAAGACCCAGTACTTC,CASSPTGQGLKTQYF
TRBV5-1,NA,15,TRBD1,TRBJ2-2,TGCGCCAGCAGCTCCGGAGACAGGGATCACGGGGAGCTGTTTTTT,CASSSGDRDHGELFF
TRBV27,NA,13,NA,TRBJ1-6,TGTGCCACCATGGGGGCCCTTAATTCACCCCTCCACTTT,CATMGALNSPLHF
TRBV13,few,15,NA,TRBJ2-7,TGTGCCAGCAGACCTCCGTCCGGGGGTAGGAACGAGCAGTACTTC,CASRPPSGGRNEQYF
TRBV10-3,NA,13,NA,TRBJ1-6,TGTGCCATCAGTGAACGGGATAATTCACCCCTCCACTTT,CAISERDNSPLHF